This T cell receptor (beta chain) was recovered during a study of siplizumab effects on memory and regulatory T cells. The table came from immunoSEQ multiplex PCR; TCRdb's copy has only in-frame clones and leaves some out. The table includes over 50,000 clones, over 80% detected once. The CDR3 is made up of 19 amino acids. J was trimmed by 0 bases and V by 0 bases; bases with no gene match: 11. Germline-derived CDR1 and CDR2 are SGHRS and YFSETQ. The specimen was memory CD4+ T cells sorted from blood. The V call is TRBV5-1, the J call TRBJ2-2, with 7 bases fitting TRBD1. The receptor's source is a human donor in good health. The CDR3 loop is CASSLADRERRPNTGELFF. Here the CDR3 DNA reads TGCGCCAGCAGCTTGGCCGACAGGGAGAGGCGTCCGAACACCGGGGAGCTGTTTTTT.